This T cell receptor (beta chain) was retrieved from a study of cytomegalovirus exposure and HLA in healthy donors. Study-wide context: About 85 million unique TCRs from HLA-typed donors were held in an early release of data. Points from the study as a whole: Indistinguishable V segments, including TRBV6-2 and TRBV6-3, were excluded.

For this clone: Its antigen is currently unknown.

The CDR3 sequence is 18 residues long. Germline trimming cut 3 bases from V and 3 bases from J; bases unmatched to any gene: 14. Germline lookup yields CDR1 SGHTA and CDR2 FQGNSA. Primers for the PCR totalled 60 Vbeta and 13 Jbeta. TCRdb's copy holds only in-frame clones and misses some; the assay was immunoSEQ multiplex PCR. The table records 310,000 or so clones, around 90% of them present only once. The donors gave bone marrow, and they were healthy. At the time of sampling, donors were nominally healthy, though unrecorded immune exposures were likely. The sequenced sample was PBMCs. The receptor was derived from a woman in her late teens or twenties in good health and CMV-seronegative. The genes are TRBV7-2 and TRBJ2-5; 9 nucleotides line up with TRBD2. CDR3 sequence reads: CASSFELAGTPTKETQYF. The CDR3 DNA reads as TGTGCCAGCAGCTTCGAACTAGCGGGCACACCCACAAAAGAGACCCAGTACTTC.